This T cell receptor (beta chain) derives from a study of PD-1 blockade in mismatch repair-deficient tumors. Study as a whole: Enrolled about 2012-2016, patients had progressing, pretreated mismatch repair-deficient cancers of approximately 13 types.

A note on this clone: What it binds is unknown.

J was trimmed by 3 bases and V by 2 bases; bases with no gene match: 6. The CDR3 has 15 residues. The germline V gene encodes CDR1 SGHDT and CDR2 YYEEEE. Study-wide results and caveats: Tumor-resident clones, often absent from pretreatment blood, expanded after pembrolizumab and then contracted.

All patients were mismatch repair deficient, assessed by either PCR or immunohistochemistry. The TCR-sequenced patients were a few responders to pembrolizumab. The protocol was immunoSEQ multiplex PCR, while the TCRdb copy is restricted to in-frame clones and leaves out a portion. Of under 95,000 clones in the sample, over 70% were seen once. The sequence was collected from an adult with mismatch repair-deficient cancer. The source material was peripheral blood, sampled 12 weeks after starting pembrolizumab. V gene TRBV5-6 combines with J gene TRBJ2-7; 9 nucleotides match TRBD2. The CDR3 loop reads CASSFGSGGFYEQYF. The CDR3 DNA is TGTGCCAGCAGCTTTGGTAGCGGGGGTTTCTACGAGCAGTACTTC.